This passage covers 30 T cell receptor beta chains from one sample sequenced in a study of CD8+CD57+ T cells in acquired aplastic anemia. Profiling that covered TCR beta VDJ and CDR3 relied on genomic DNA as its template. TCRdb called the reads again in MiXCR, with one record for every CDR3 protein. This table has roughly 200,000 distinct CDR3 sequences, about 60% appearing once. Only patients with CD8+CD57+ cell expansion on flow cytometry were chosen for sequencing. The material sequenced was sorted CD4+, CD8+, or CD8+CD57+ T cells (not recorded which) from PBMCs. These receptors were collected from a human donor with aplastic anemia.

This clonotype was seen many times. The rearrangement uses TRBV10-3 and TRBJ1-1; D is ambiguous. Germline CDR1 and CDR2: ENHRY and SYGVKD. The CDR3 runs to 14 residues. V lost 0 bases and J lost 0, with 5 bases in between. CDR3 sequence reads: CAISESVLNTEAFF. The CDR3 region has the DNA TGTGCCATCAGTGAGTCGGTTTTGAACACTGAAGCTTTCTTT.

Details on this clonotype: This may be a read error: a much more frequent sequence differs by one nucleotide. The V call is TRBV10-3, the J call TRBJ2-7; 9 nucleotides line up with TRBD1. CDR1 and CDR2 (germline): ENHRY, SYGVKD. Trimming at V came to 2 bases and at J to 9 bases, leaving 11 bases not matched to a gene. There are 15 residues in the CDR3. In DNA form, the CDR3 reads TGTGCCATCAGTGAGCCAGGGACAGGGCTTGACGGGCAGTACTTC. It is translated as CAISEPGTGLDGQYF.

This clonotype was counted many times. V gene TRBV7-9 combines with J gene TRBJ1-1; possibly TRBD1 for D (5 bases). Trimming took 1 base from V and 2 from J, leaving 8 bases between them. Looked up from germline, CDR1 is SEHNR and CDR2 is FQNEAQ (reference sequence). The CDR3 totals 14 residues. The CDR3 sequence: CASSLGGTNTEAFF. The CDR3 bases are TGTGCCAGCAGCTTAGGAGGGACCAACACTGAAGCTTTCTTT.

Regarding this clonotype: It is likely a read error, because the conserved phenylalanine at the end of the CDR3 is missing. The rearrangement links TRBV20-1 to TRBJ1-2, with D possibly TRBD1 on 6 matching bases. Germline V CDR1 and CDR2: DFQATT, SNEGSKA (reference sequence). The CDR3 has 13 residues. CDR3 sequence reads: CSARGGGSYGYTL. CDR3 DNA sequence: TGCAGTGCTAGAGGGGGGGGCTCCTATGGTTACACCCTC.

This rearrangement joins TRBV20-1 to TRBJ1-2; D possibly corresponds to TRBD1 (5 bases). Trimming left V 5 bases short and J 4 bases short, with 20 bases between. The CDR3 length is 15 residues. The germline CDR1 and CDR2 sequences are DFQATT and SNEGSKA (reference sequence). This CDR3 reads CSAETGGGVSYGYTF. CDR3 DNA sequence: TGCAGTGCTGAGACCGGGGGAGGGGTCTCCTATGGCTACACCTTC.

The chain joins TRBV4-2 to TRBJ1-2, with D unresolved. Deletions cut 0 bases from V and 3 bases from J, with 5 bases between. The length of the CDR3 is 13 residues. The germline V gene encodes CDR1 LGHNA and CDR2 YNFKEQ. The CDR3 here is CASSQEVDYGYTF. Written as DNA, the CDR3 is TGTGCCAGCAGCCAAGAAGTCGACTATGGCTACACCTTC.

This rearrangement joins TRBV19 to TRBJ1-6; TRBD1 might be the D (5 bases). This CDR3 has 14 residues. The V end lost 3 bases, the J end lost 6 bases, and 9 bases lay between the germline ends. CDR1 is LNHDA and CDR2 is SQIVND in the germline V gene (reference sequence). This CDR3 is CASSIGQVNSPLHF. DNA of the CDR3: TGTGCCAGTAGTATCGGACAAGTTAATTCACCCCTCCACTTT.

The rearrangement uses TRBV7-6 and TRBJ2-3; maybe TRBD2 (6 bases). Per germline, CDR1 SGHVS and CDR2 FNYEAQ. This CDR3 is built from 15 residues. Trimming removed 5 bases at V and 4 bases at J, with 16 bases between. This CDR3 is CASSPAGSPADTQYF. The CDR3 DNA reads as TGTGCCAGCAGCCCCGCCGGGAGTCCTGCAGATACGCAGTATTTT.

This chain uses TRBV12-3 or TRBV12-4 with TRBJ2-7; D remains ambiguous. The CDR3 sequence is 11 residues long. The V end was cut by 5 bases, the J end by 6 bases, with 8 bases between. This CDR3 reads CASSASSEQYF. DNA of the CDR3: TGTGCCAGCAGTGCTTCGTCCGAGCAGTACTTC.

A word on this clonotype: At one end, the junction sequence differs from germline, possibly due to a read error. This sequence joins TRBV5-1 and TRBJ1-1; possible D gene TRBD1, 5 bases. The germline V gene encodes CDR1 SGHRS and CDR2 YFSETQ. The CDR3 has 14 residues. CDR3 coding DNA: TGTGCCAGCAGCTTGGACTGGGGGAGCACTGAAGCTTTCTTT. Protein product: CASSLDWGSTEAFF. Variable domain in full (rest from reference TRBV5-1 and TRBJ1-1): KAGVTQTPRYLIKTRGQQVTLSCSPISGHRSVSWYQQTPGQGLQFLFEYFSETQRNKGNFPGRFSGRQFSNSRSEMNVSTLELGDSALYLCASSLDWGSTEAFFGQGTRLTVV.

The rearrangement uses TRBV7-8 and TRBJ2-7; D unclear. This CDR3 has 14 residues. Germline CDR1 and CDR2: SGHVS and FQNEAQ. V was pared by 0 bases and J by 2 bases, with 8 bases between. The CDR3 coding sequence is TGTGCCAGCAGCTTAGCGCAAGCTCCCTACGAGCAGTACTTC. Translation: CASSLAQAPYEQYF.

The V and J genes are TRBV19 and TRBJ1-5, with 9 bases matching TRBD1. The trim removed 5 bases at V and 6 bases at J, leaving 5 bases unmatched. CDR3 size: 14 residues. Germline V gene data show CDR1 as LNHDA and CDR2 as SQIVND (reference sequence). This chain's CDR3 is CASSRDRVGQPQHF. CDR3 bases: TGTGCCAGTAGTCGGGACAGGGTAGGTCAGCCCCAGCATTTT. Drawing the rest from reference TRBV19 and TRBJ1-5, the complete variable domain is DGGITQSPKYLFRKEGQNVTLSCEQNLNHDAMYWYRQDPGQGLRLIYYSQIVNDFQKGDIAEGYSVSREKKESFPLTVTSAQKNPTAFYLCASSRDRVGQPQHFGDGTRLSIL.

In this sample, this clonotype turned up many times. The J gene is TRBJ2-1, the V gene TRBV12-3 or TRBV12-4, with a tentative D call TRBD2 (7 bases). V was cut by 5 bases and J by 8 bases, with 22 bases left in between. This CDR3 region has 16 residues. The CDR3 sequence: CASSPALGGALYEQFF. CDR3 nucleotide sequence: TGTGCCAGCAGTCCCGCTTTAGGGGGGGCCCTATATGAGCAGTTCTTC.

The CDR3 DNA reads TGTGCCAGCAGCTTAGGAATTGGTTGTCGGAGCTCCTACGAGCAGTACTTC. Translated: CASSLGIGCRSSYEQYF. The chain combines TRBV7-2 with TRBJ2-7; D uncertain. Trimming removed 1 base at V and 0 bases at J, with 16 bases between. The CDR3 extends over 17 amino acids. Germline CDR1 is SGHTA and CDR2 is FQGNSA.

This clonotype has a count of ten or more. This sequence joins TRBV12-3 or TRBV12-4 and TRBJ2-1; D is unclear. V was clipped by 1 base and J by 0 bases, with 7 bases between them. The length of the CDR3 is 15 residues. In DNA, the CDR3 is TGTGCCAGCAGTTTAGACGGAAGCTCCTACAATGAGCAGTTCTTC. This codes for CASSLDGSSYNEQFF.

Regarding this clonotype: A much larger clonotype is one base distant, so this may be a read error. Since the CDR3 does not end with the conserved phenylalanine or tryptophan, this likely comes from a read error. This chain links TRBV7-8 with TRBJ2-2; D possibly corresponds to TRBD2 (5 bases). This CDR3 has 14 residues. The V gene's germline CDR1 is SGHVS and CDR2 FQNEAQ. The CDR3 spells CASSQEGEAGELFC. CDR3 nucleotide sequence: TGCGCCAGCAGCCAAGAGGGAGAGGCCGGGGAGCTGTTTTGT.

V is TRBV5-6 and J is TRBJ1-4; tentatively, D is TRBD1 (6 bases). Germline values: CDR1 SGHDT, CDR2 YYEEEE. The CDR3 sequence is 15 residues long. The V end lost 3 bases, the J end lost 8 bases, and 17 bases lay between the germline ends. CDR3 nucleotide sequence: TGTGCCAGCAGCTGGGCGACAGGATTAGACGAAAAACTGTTTTTT. Translation gives CASSWATGLDEKLFF.

This chain joins TRBV9 and TRBJ2-1, with TRBD2 as a possible D gene (6 bases). Trimming shortened V by 3 bases and J by 2 bases, and 9 bases separated the two germline ends. Germline V gene data show CDR1 as SGDLS and CDR2 as YYNGEE. The CDR3 loop spans 14 amino acids. The CDR3 loop is CASSGSGTYNEQFF. CDR3 in DNA: TGTGCCAGCAGCGGTAGCGGAACCTACAATGAGCAGTTCTTC.

The J gene is TRBJ1-2, the V gene TRBV2; TRBD1 matches at 10 bases. The V gene's germline CDR1 is SNHLY and CDR2 FYNNEI. Losses at the gene ends were 6 bases for V and 8 bases for J; bases not matched to a gene: 6. CDR3 size: 13 residues. Here the CDR3 reads CASRADRGLGYTF. CDR3 nucleotide sequence: TGTGCCAGCAGGGCCGACAGGGGGCTCGGCTACACCTTC.

Regarding this clonotype: At one boundary the junction diverges from the germline segment, which might be a read error. The genes are TRBV29-1 and TRBJ2-1; 9 positions agree with TRBD2. The CDR3 length is 14 residues. Germline CDR1 is SQVTM and CDR2 is ANQGSEA. CDR3 DNA sequence: TGTAGCGTTGGCGGGAGGGTGAGCTACAATGAGCAGTTCTTC. This gives the protein CSVGGRVSYNEQFF.

The V call is TRBV5-1, the J call TRBJ2-7; no clear D gene. This CDR3 spans 12 amino acids. V dropped 0 bases and J dropped 7 bases, with 8 bases sitting between them. The V gene's germline CDR1 is SGHRS and CDR2 YFSETQ. CDR3 amino acids: CASSLDGPEQYF. As DNA, the CDR3 is TGCGCCAGCAGCTTGGACGGACCTGAGCAGTACTTC. The variable domain in full, completed from reference TRBV5-1 and TRBJ2-7, reads KAGVTQTPRYLIKTRGQQVTLSCSPISGHRSVSWYQQTPGQGLQFLFEYFSETQRNKGNFPGRFSGRQFSNSRSEMNVSTLELGDSALYLCASSLDGPEQYFGPGTRLTVT.

The chain has TRBV24-1 and TRBJ2-1; D is unresolved. Germline assignment: CDR1 KGHDR and CDR2 SFDVKD. The CDR3 covers 12 residues. Deletions cut 8 bases from V and 6 bases from J, with 10 bases between. The CDR3 DNA reads as TGTGCCACCAAAGACCAGTTCAATGAGCAGTTCTTC. Encoded protein: CATKDQFNEQFF.

V usage is TRBV7-3 and J usage is TRBJ1-6; D may be TRBD1 (6 bases). The CDR3 extends over 15 amino acids. V gave up 1 base and J gave up 8 bases, with 12 bases separating them. Looked up from germline, CDR1 is SGHTA and CDR2 is FQGTGA. In nucleotides, the CDR3 is TGTGCCAGCAGCTTAATCGGGGGGGCGGATTCACCCCTCCACTTT. This translates into CASSLIGGADSPLHF.

This clonotype was seen at least ten times. This chain uses TRBV12-3 or TRBV12-4 with TRBJ2-7; D not resolved. Trimming took 2 bases from V and 2 from J, leaving 4 bases between them. The CDR3 is made up of 12 amino acids. CDR3 in amino acids: CASSLMTYEQYF. In nucleotides, the CDR3 is TGTGCCAGCAGTTTAATGACCTACGAGCAGTACTTC.

The chain uses TRBV7-9 and TRBJ2-1, with D unclear. Germline V CDR1 and CDR2: SEHNR, FQNEAQ (reference sequence). There are 13 residues in the CDR3. V lost 6 bases to trimming and J lost 4 bases, with 10 bases between them. Here the CDR3 reads CASSIGPYNEQFF. CDR3 DNA sequence: TGTGCCAGCAGTATTGGCCCATACAATGAGCAGTTCTTC.

This clonotype was counted a few times. A read error may be the cause here, since a much bigger clone is one base away. The chain employs TRBV4-1 and TRBJ2-7; D perhaps matches TRBD1 (5 bases). The germline V gene has CDR1 MGHRA and CDR2 YSYEKL. The CDR3 length is 15 residues. The CDR3 DNA reads TGCGCCAGCAACCAAGTTGCCCAGGGTCTCATCGAGCAGTACTTC. It codes for CASNQVAQGLIEQYF.

The chain has TRBV12-3 or TRBV12-4 and TRBJ1-1; TRBD1 might be the D (5 bases). The CDR3 is made up of 14 amino acids. V gave up 6 bases and J gave up 5 bases, with 16 bases separating them. The CDR3 DNA is TGTGCCAGCAGGATGGGGGGAATGGGAACTGAAGCTTTCTTT. It codes for CASRMGGMGTEAFF.

To note about this clonotype: Mismatch with germline at one junction end may stem from a read error. The chain uses TRBV7-6 and TRBJ1-6; D gene unclear. Germline CDR1 SGHVS, CDR2 FNYEAQ. The CDR3 extends over 13 amino acids. DNA for the CDR3: TGTGCCAGCAGCTATGTGGTGAATTCACCCCTCCTCTTT. As protein: CASSYVVNSPLLF.

The sample holds many counts of this clonotype. The CDR3 protein is CASSQELRLAGYEQYF. The CDR3, as DNA: TGTGCCAGCAGCCAGGAACTCCGACTAGCGGGCTACGAGCAGTACTTC. The chain links TRBV7-6 to TRBJ2-7; 10 nucleotides match TRBD2. CDR1 SGHVS and CDR2 FNYEAQ come from the germline V gene. J lost 3 bases, V lost 5 bases, and 10 bases had no gene match. CDR3 length: 16 amino acids.

This clonotype appeared once. The chain uses TRBV27 and TRBJ2-3; D is possibly TRBD2 (5 bases). This CDR3 spans 13 amino acids. V lost 7 bases to trimming and J lost 0 bases, with 8 bases between them. Looked up from germline, CDR1 is MNHEY and CDR2 is SMNVEV (reference sequence). CDR3 protein: CASKGASTDTQYF. For the CDR3, the DNA is TGTGCCAGCAAGGGAGCTAGCACAGATACGCAGTATTTT.